Described below is a single T cell receptor beta chain sequence and its context. The sample originates from a study of cytomegalovirus exposure and HLA in healthy donors. 13 Jbeta primers and 60 Vbeta primers were used for the PCR. TCRdb's table, derived via immunoSEQ multiplex PCR, lists solely in-frame clones and lacks some. The sample includes 80,000 to 100,000 clones, 70% to 80% seen only once; the top ten take about 20%. At collection, donors were nominally healthy, but unrecorded immune exposures were probable. Germline CDR1 and CDR2: WNHNN and SYGVQD (reference sequence). V lost 1 base to trimming and J lost 5 bases, with 11 bases between them. CDR3 length equals 14 residues.

This sequence originates from a man aged 25-45 years in good health and CMV-seropositive. The sequenced material came from PBMCs. The V and J genes are TRBV10-1 and TRBJ1-1, with a tentative D call TRBD1 (6 bases). The CDR3 loop reads CASSEWQGSTEAFF. In DNA, the CDR3 is TGCGCCAGCAGTGAGTGGCAGGGGTCGACTGAAGCTTTCTTT.